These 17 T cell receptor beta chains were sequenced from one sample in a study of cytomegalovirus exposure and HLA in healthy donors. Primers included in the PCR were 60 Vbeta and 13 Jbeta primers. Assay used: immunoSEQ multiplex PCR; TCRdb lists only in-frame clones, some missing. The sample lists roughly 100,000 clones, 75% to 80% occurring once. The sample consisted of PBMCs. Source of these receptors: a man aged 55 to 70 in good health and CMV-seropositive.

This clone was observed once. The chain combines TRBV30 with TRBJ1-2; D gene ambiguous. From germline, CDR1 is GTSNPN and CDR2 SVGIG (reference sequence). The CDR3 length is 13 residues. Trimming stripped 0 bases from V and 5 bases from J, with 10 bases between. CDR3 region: CAWSVLPRYGYTF. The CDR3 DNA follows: TGTGCCTGGAGTGTACTCCCCAGGTATGGCTACACCTTC.

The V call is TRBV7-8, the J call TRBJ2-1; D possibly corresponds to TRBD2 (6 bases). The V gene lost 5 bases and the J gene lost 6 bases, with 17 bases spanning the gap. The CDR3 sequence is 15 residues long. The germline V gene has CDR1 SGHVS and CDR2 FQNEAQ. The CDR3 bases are TGTGCCAGCAGCGCCCGACCCGGGGGAGGCAATGAGCAGTTCTTC. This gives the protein CASSARPGGGNEQFF. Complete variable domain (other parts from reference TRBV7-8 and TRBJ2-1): GAGVSQSPRYKVAKRGQDVALRCDPISGHVSLFWYQQALGQGPEFLTYFQNEAQLDKSGLPSDRFFAERPEGSVSTLKIQRTQQEDSAVYLCASSARPGGGNEQFFGPGTRLTVL.

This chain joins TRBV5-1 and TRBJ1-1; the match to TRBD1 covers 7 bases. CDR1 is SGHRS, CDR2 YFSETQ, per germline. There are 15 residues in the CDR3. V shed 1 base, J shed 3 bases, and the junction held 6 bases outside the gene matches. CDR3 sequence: CASSLRGRRDTEAFF. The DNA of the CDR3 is TGCGCCAGCAGCTTGAGGGGGCGAAGGGACACTGAAGCTTTCTTT.

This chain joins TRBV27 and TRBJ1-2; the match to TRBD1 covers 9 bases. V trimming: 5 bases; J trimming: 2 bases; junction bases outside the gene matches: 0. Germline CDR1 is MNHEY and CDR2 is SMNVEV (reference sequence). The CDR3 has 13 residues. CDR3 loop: CASSGQGNYGYTF. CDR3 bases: TGTGCCAGCAGTGGACAGGGGAACTATGGCTACACCTTC.

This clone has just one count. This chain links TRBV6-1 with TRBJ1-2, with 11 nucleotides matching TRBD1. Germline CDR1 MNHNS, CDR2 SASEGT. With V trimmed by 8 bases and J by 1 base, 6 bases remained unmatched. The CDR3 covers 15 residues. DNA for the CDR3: TGTGCCAGCTTTCCGGGACAGGGGGTTAACTATGGCTACACCTTC. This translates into CASFPGQGVNYGYTF.

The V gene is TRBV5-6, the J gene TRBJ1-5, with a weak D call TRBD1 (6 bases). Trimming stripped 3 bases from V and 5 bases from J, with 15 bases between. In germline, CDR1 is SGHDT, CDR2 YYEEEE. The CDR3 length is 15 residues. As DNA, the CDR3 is TGTGCCAGCAGCTACAGGGATGGAGCCCATCAGCCCCAGCATTTT. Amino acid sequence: CASSYRDGAHQPQHF.

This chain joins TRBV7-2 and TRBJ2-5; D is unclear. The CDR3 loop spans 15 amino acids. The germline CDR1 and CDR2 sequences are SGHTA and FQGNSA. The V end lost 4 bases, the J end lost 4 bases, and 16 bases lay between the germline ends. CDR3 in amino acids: CASSSTSSSRETQYF. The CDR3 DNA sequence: TGTGCCAGCAGCTCCACGTCTAGTTCGAGAGAGACCCAGTACTTC.

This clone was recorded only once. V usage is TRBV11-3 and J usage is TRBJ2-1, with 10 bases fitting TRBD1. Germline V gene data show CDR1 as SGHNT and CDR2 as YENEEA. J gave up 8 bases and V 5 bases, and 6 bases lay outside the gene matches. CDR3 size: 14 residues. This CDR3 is CASSIGTGVDEQFF. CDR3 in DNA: TGTGCCAGCAGCATAGGGACAGGGGTAGATGAGCAGTTCTTC.

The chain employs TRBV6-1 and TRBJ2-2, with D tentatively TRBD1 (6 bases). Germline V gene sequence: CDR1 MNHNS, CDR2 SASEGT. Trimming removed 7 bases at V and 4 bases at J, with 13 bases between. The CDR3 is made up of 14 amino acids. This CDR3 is CASTPLQGTGELFF. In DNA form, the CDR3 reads TGTGCCAGCACCCCTCTACAGGGCACCGGGGAGCTGTTTTTT.

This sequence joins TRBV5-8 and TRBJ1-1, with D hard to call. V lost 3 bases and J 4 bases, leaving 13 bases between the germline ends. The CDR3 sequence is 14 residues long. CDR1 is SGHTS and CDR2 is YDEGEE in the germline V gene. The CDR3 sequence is CASSSGSGTTEAFF. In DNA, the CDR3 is TGTGCCAGCAGCTCCGGGAGCGGTACCACTGAAGCTTTCTTT.

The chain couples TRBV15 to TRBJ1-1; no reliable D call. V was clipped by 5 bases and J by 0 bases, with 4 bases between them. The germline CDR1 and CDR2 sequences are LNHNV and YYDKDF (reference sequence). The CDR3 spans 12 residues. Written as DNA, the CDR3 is TGTGCCACCAGCCTAGTGAACACTGAAGCTTTCTTT. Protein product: CATSLVNTEAFF.

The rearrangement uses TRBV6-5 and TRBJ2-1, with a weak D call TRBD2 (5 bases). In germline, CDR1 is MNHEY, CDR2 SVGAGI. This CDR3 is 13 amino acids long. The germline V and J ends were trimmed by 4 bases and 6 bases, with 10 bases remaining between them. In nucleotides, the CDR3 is TGTGCCAGCAGTTTGTCAGGACTCAATGAGCAGTTCTTC. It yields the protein CASSLSGLNEQFF.

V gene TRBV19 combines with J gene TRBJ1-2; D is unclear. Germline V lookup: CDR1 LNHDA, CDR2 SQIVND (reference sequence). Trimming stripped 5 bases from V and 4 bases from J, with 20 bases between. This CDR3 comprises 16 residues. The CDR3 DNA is TGTGCCAGTAGTCCTGCCCCGGGGTCCACGGGCTATGGCTACACCTTC. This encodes CASSPAPGSTGYGYTF. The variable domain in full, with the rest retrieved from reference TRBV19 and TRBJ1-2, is DGGITQSPKYLFRKEGQNVTLSCEQNLNHDAMYWYRQDPGQGLRLIYYSQIVNDFQKGDIAEGYSVSREKKESFPLTVTSAQKNPTAFYLCASSPAPGSTGYGYTFGSGTRLTVV.

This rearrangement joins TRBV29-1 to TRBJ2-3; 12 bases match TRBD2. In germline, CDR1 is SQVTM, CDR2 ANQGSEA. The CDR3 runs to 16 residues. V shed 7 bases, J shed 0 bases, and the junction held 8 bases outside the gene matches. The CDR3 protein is CSAHLTSGGSTDTQYF. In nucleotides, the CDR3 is TGCAGCGCTCACCTGACTAGCGGGGGTAGCACAGATACGCAGTATTTT.

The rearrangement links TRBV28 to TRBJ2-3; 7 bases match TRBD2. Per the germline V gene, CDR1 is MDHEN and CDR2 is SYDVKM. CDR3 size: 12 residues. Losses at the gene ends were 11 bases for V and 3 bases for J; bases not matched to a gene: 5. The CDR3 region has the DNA TGTGCCTGTGGGGGGGGTACAGATACGCAGTATTTT. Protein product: CACGGGTDTQYF.

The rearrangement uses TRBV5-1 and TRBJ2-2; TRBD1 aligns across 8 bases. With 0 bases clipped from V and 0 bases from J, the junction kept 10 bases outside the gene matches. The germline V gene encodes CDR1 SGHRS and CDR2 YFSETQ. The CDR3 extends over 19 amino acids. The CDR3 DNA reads TGCGCCAGCAGCTTGGTCGGGCAGGGGGCCCCCCCGAACACCGGGGAGCTGTTTTTT. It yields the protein CASSLVGQGAPPNTGELFF.

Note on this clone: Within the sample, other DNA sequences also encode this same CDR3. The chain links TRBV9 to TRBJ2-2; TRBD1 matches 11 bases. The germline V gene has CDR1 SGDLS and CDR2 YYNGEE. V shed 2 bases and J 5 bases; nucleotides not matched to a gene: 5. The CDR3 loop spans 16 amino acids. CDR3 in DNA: TGTGCCAGCAGCGTCTGGACAGGGGGCCTGACCGGGGAGCTGTTTTTT. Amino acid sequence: CASSVWTGGLTGELFF.